This T cell receptor (beta chain) was sequenced for a study of shared clonotypes between healthy human individuals. Study-wide findings and caveats: Sampling involved blood alone; tissue repertoires likely differ. The donor pool, a small one, limited the genetic and exposure-history diversity represented.

Trimming removed 3 bases from V and 2 bases from J, with 7 bases in between. Germline assignment: CDR1 KGHSH and CDR2 LQKENI. CDR3 size: 14 residues. A remark on this clone: Its matching antigen is unknown. Other DNA sequences from this sample encode an identical CDR3 as well.

Authors' data handling: ImmunoSEQ only sent back junction sequences with no quality scores, so filtering was done differently. Profiling relied on immunoSEQ multiplex PCR, and the TCRdb table lists in-frame clones only, not all of them. The V and J calls and the clone size are those of that table, but D and trimming were determined from the DNA. The table lists about 530,000 clones, 75% to 80% of them singletons. Each donor was a Caucasian adult residing in Nashville, Tennessee. The receptor was isolated from a woman aged 40-49 years in good health. Some clones in this sample may be carry-over from other donors' samples. Sequenced material: PBMCs. J is TRBJ1-4 and V is TRBV18; D gene uncertain. The CDR3 is CASSPAGTNEKLFF. The CDR3 nucleotides read TGTGCCAGCTCACCGGCCGGCACTAATGAAAAACTGTTTTTT.